Following are 19 T cell receptor beta chains from one sample sequenced in a study of T-cell memory formation after mild COVID-19. TCRdb processed the 5' RACE reads anew with MiXCR; each CDR3 protein has one entry. The table lists around 450,000 distinct CDR3 sequences, roughly 24% of them singletons. The material sequenced was PBMCs or a T cell subset sorted from them (not recorded which). The receptor source for this set is an adult woman who had mild COVID-19 (a few samples of this study predate the infection). Cell type and time point are not known.

The chain uses TRBV12-3 or TRBV12-4 and TRBJ2-7, with a weak D call TRBD1 (7 bases). The CDR3 length is 12 residues. V was trimmed by 3 bases and J by 6 bases, leaving 9 bases between them. Here the CDR3 reads CASSFQGGEQYF. DNA for the CDR3: TGTGCCAGCAGTTTTCAGGGGGGCGAGCAGTACTTC.

This clonotype has more than one count but fewer than ten. The chain combines TRBV12-3 or TRBV12-4 with TRBJ1-1, with D maybe TRBD1 (5 bases). V lost 5 bases and J 1 base, leaving 8 bases between the germline ends. The CDR3 is 13 amino acids. The CDR3 spells CASSKTENTEAFF. The CDR3 DNA sequence: TGTGCCAGCAGTAAGACAGAGAACACTGAAGCTTTCTTT.

The chain links TRBV24-1 to TRBJ2-3; TRBD2 is a possible D gene (6 bases). The CDR3 covers 16 residues. V was pared by 0 bases and J by 1 base, with 10 bases between. CDR1 is KGHDR, CDR2 SFDVKD, per germline. CDR3 amino acids: CATSDLPGAGTDTQYF. Here the CDR3 DNA reads TGTGCCACCAGTGATTTGCCGGGAGCAGGCACAGATACGCAGTATTTT.

This clonotype was observed a few times. The chain carries TRBV6-5 and TRBJ2-1, with D maybe TRBD2 (6 bases). Germline-derived CDR1 and CDR2 are MNHEY and SVGAGI. The ends were cut back, 7 bases at V and 4 bases at J, with 17 bases in the middle. This CDR3 contains 15 residues. CDR3 amino acids: CASKPRAEGYNEQFF. The DNA of the CDR3 is TGTGCCAGCAAACCCAGGGCGGAGGGGTACAATGAGCAGTTCTTC.

Only a few counts were recorded for this clonotype. This sequence joins TRBV7-2 and TRBJ1-3, with unresolved D. Germline lookup yields CDR1 SGHTA and CDR2 FQGNSA. V was pared by 1 base and J by 2 bases, with 9 bases between. This CDR3 spans 15 amino acids. This chain's CDR3 is CASSLVFRTGNTIYF. CDR3 DNA: TGTGCCAGCAGCTTAGTTTTCAGAACTGGAAACACCATATATTTT.

In this sample, this clonotype turned up a few times. V gene TRBV7-9 combines with J gene TRBJ1-1, with 9 bases lining up with TRBD1. This CDR3 has 18 amino acids. Germline V gene lookup returns CDR1 SEHNR and CDR2 FQNEAQ (reference sequence). Trimming took 2 bases from V and 0 from J; bases not matched to a gene: 10. CDR3 in DNA: TGTGCCAGCAGCTTAACCTCGGACAGGGGCCCCATGAACACTGAAGCTTTCTTT. This codes for CASSLTSDRGPMNTEAFF.

This clonotype appeared a few times. The rearrangement links TRBV5-1 to TRBJ2-1; 8 bases align to TRBD1. Germline V lookup: CDR1 SGHRS, CDR2 YFSETQ. The CDR3 totals 17 residues. J gave up 0 bases and V 0 bases, and 5 bases lay outside the gene matches. This CDR3 reads CASSLAGGLLSYNEQFF. The DNA for the CDR3 is TGCGCCAGCAGCTTGGCAGGGGGCCTCCTCTCCTACAATGAGCAGTTCTTC.

V usage is TRBV12-3 or TRBV12-4 and J usage is TRBJ2-2; D is undetermined. V shed 0 bases and J shed 6 bases, with 11 bases lying between them. The length of the CDR3 is 15 residues. The CDR3 DNA reads as TGTGCCAGCAGTTTAGCCTCAGCGATATCCGGGGAGCTGTTTTTT. Protein sequence: CASSLASAISGELFF.

This clonotype appeared a few times. The chain employs TRBV20-1 and TRBJ2-3, with D perhaps TRBD1 or TRBD2 (5 bases each). Germline V gene sequence: CDR1 DFQATT, CDR2 SNEGSKA (reference sequence). V shed 6 bases and J shed 1 base, with 14 bases lying between them. The CDR3 totals 14 residues. This CDR3 reads CSAGTALGTDTQYF. CDR3 in DNA: TGCAGTGCCGGGACCGCTTTAGGCACAGATACGCAGTATTTT.

The CDR3, as DNA: TGCGCCAGCGGAGTTGACAGGACCACCGGGGAGCTGTTTTTT. Translating it yields CASGVDRTTGELFF. This chain links TRBV4-1 with TRBJ2-2; D might be TRBD1 (6 bases). Trimming took 8 bases from V and 4 from J, leaving 14 bases between them. Germline CDR1 reads MGHRA; CDR2 reads YSYEKL. The CDR3 loop spans 14 amino acids.

V gene TRBV13 combines with J gene TRBJ2-1, with D tentatively TRBD2 (6 bases). Trimming removed 6 bases from V and 13 bases from J, with 28 bases in between. This CDR3 is built from 16 residues. Germline CDR1 and CDR2: PRHDT and FYEKMQ (reference sequence). The DNA of the CDR3 is TGTGCCAGCAGTTCACCCCGACGGGGGAAACCCTGGGAACAGTTCTTC. Amino acids: CASSSPRRGKPWEQFF.

This clonotype was picked up a small number of times. This chain links TRBV6-6 with TRBJ2-3; 10 bases are a match to TRBD2. Germline CDR1 is MNHNY and CDR2 is SVGAGI (reference sequence). The CDR3 covers 18 residues. The trim removed 5 bases at V and 4 bases at J, leaving 15 bases unmatched. The CDR3 DNA is TGTGCCAGCAGTAACCCGGCCGGGACTAGCGTCCTAGCAGATACGCAGTATTTT. It codes for CASSNPAGTSVLADTQYF.

This clonotype came up a few times. The genes are TRBV7-9 and TRBJ1-1, with no clear D. The CDR3 extends over 18 amino acids. V was pared by 4 bases and J by 1 base, with 22 bases between. Germline lookup yields CDR1 SEHNR and CDR2 FQNEAQ (reference sequence). The DNA for the CDR3 is TGTGCCAGCAGCTCAGAGAGAGTGGCGGTGGCGGCGAACACTGAAGCTTTCTTT. This gives the protein CASSSERVAVAANTEAFF.

The chain combines TRBV20-1 with TRBJ2-5, with D perhaps matching TRBD2 (5 bases). Germline values: CDR1 DFQATT, CDR2 SNEGSKA (reference sequence). The CDR3 is made up of 12 amino acids. V shed 4 bases and J shed 2 bases, with 8 bases lying between them. The CDR3 loop is CSAKRGQETQYF. CDR3 in DNA: TGCAGTGCTAAACGAGGGCAAGAGACCCAGTACTTC.

This sequence joins TRBV12-3 or TRBV12-4 and TRBJ1-1, with 7 bases matching TRBD1. The CDR3 contains 15 residues. With 5 bases clipped from V and 2 bases from J, the junction kept 8 bases outside the gene matches. CDR3 amino acids: CASSPRAGGNTEAFF. The CDR3 DNA follows: TGTGCCAGCAGTCCCAGGGCAGGGGGAAACACTGAAGCTTTCTTT.

The rearrangement links TRBV23-1 to TRBJ2-7; D remains unclear. TRBV23-1 is classed as an ORF, of uncertain function. V lost 1 base and J 0 bases, leaving 7 bases between the germline ends. CDR3 length: 14 residues. CDR3 DNA sequence: TGCGCCAGCAGTCAATGTCGGAGCTCCTACGAGCAGTACTTC. Protein product: CASSQCRSSYEQYF.

This clonotype was picked up a small number of times. This chain uses TRBV12-3 or TRBV12-4 with TRBJ1-1; TRBD1 matches at 8 bases. V dropped 5 bases and J dropped 2; count of bases not matched to a gene: 10. The CDR3 extends over 16 amino acids. CDR3 in DNA: TGTGCCAGCAGTCAGGGGGCTGGGTATCCAAACACTGAAGCTTTCTTT. Residues: CASSQGAGYPNTEAFF.

This chain joins TRBV11-2 and TRBJ2-7; D is unclear. The CDR3 loop spans 15 amino acids. Trimming shortened V by 1 base and J by 6 bases, and 16 bases separated the two germline ends. Germline-derived CDR1 and CDR2 are SGHAT and FQNNGV. The CDR3 region is CASSLVGRDLLEQYF. In DNA form, the CDR3 reads TGTGCCAGCAGCTTAGTAGGGCGCGACCTGCTCGAGCAGTACTTC.

The genes are TRBV20-1 and TRBJ2-7, with 7 nucleotides matching TRBD2. CDR3 length equals 14 residues. Per germline, CDR1 DFQATT and CDR2 SNEGSKA (reference sequence). V lost 1 base to trimming and J lost 5 bases; unmatched junction nucleotides: 8. This CDR3 is CSARVTGGQDEQYF. The CDR3 nucleotides read TGCAGTGCTAGAGTTACGGGAGGCCAGGACGAGCAGTACTTC.